A selection of T cell receptor beta chains follows, all from one sample in a study of T cells after posttransplantation cyclophosphamide. Here immunoSEQ multiplex PCR was the method, and the copy in TCRdb shows in-frame clones only, minus some. The table has 25,000 to 30,000 clones, around 86% seen once; the top ten hold 3% to 4%. The specimen sequenced was PBMCs. These receptors came from a man in his fifties or sixties. CDR3s include the opening cysteine and the closing phenylalanine or tryptophan. Each record gives: V gene, D gene, clone size, J gene, CDR3 protein, CDR3 DNA. D genes are given only for firm matches. Clone sizes are given selectively: once, few, many, or a class where the clone is expanded.

v_gene: TRBV5-1; d_gene: TRBD1; abundance: -; j_gene: TRBJ1-2; CDR3aa: CASSAGQGTLAKGYTF; CDR3nt: TGCGCCAGCAGCGCCGGACAGGGGACCTTAGCGAAGGGCTACACCTTC
v_gene: TRBV5-4; d_gene: -; abundance: -; j_gene: TRBJ1-4; CDR3aa: CASSLGGSFNEKLFF; CDR3nt: TGTGCCAGCAGCTTGGGGGGCAGCTTTAATGAAAAACTGTTTTTT
v_gene: TRBV19; d_gene: -; abundance: -; j_gene: TRBJ1-1; CDR3aa: CASIPRDGWESEAFF; CDR3nt: TGTGCCAGTATTCCCAGGGATGGATGGGAATCTGAAGCTTTCTTT
v_gene: TRBV19; d_gene: TRBD1; abundance: -; j_gene: TRBJ1-2; CDR3aa: CASGQVVNYGYTF; CDR3nt: TGTGCCAGCGGACAGGTCGTTAACTATGGCTACACCTTC
v_gene: TRBV2; d_gene: -; abundance: -; j_gene: TRBJ2-1; CDR3aa: CASSSDRNRRGQFF; CDR3nt: TGTGCCAGCTCTTCAGACAGGAACAGGCGTGGGCAGTTCTTC
v_gene: TRBV2; d_gene: TRBD2; abundance: -; j_gene: TRBJ2-7; CDR3aa: CASSGAGRESYEQYF; CDR3nt: TGTGCCAGCAGTGGGGCAGGGAGGGAATCCTACGAGCAGTACTTC
v_gene: TRBV5-1; d_gene: -; abundance: -; j_gene: TRBJ2-3; CDR3aa: CASSLDSSTSTDTQYF; CDR3nt: TGCGCCAGCAGCTTGGACAGCTCCACTAGCACAGATACGCAGTATTTT
v_gene: TRBV15; d_gene: -; abundance: -; j_gene: TRBJ2-7; CDR3aa: CATSRDLSYEQYF; CDR3nt: TGTGCCACCAGCAGAGATCTTTCGTACGAGCAGTACTTC
v_gene: TRBV4-1; d_gene: -; abundance: -; j_gene: TRBJ2-5; CDR3aa: CASSQDLSLGGETQYF; CDR3nt: TGCGCCAGCAGCCAAGATCTTTCACTGGGAGGAGAGACCCAGTACTTC
v_gene: TRBV5-6; d_gene: -; abundance: -; j_gene: TRBJ2-1; CDR3aa: CASRYRDNEQFF; CDR3nt: TGTGCCAGCAGATACCGGGACAATGAGCAGTTCTTC
v_gene: TRBV30; d_gene: -; abundance: -; j_gene: TRBJ1-2; CDR3aa: CAWIQDRGYGYTF; CDR3nt: TGTGCCTGGATCCAGGACAGAGGATATGGCTACACCTTC
v_gene: TRBV5-8; d_gene: -; abundance: -; j_gene: TRBJ1-2; CDR3aa: CASSLGEIRGYGYTF; CDR3nt: TGTGCCAGCAGCTTGGGGGAGATCAGGGGCTATGGCTACACCTTC
v_gene: TRBV6-6; d_gene: TRBD2; abundance: -; j_gene: TRBJ2-1; CDR3aa: CASRSGAYNEQFF; CDR3nt: TGTGCCAGCAGGAGCGGGGCCTACAATGAGCAGTTCTTC
v_gene: TRBV4-1; d_gene: TRBD1; abundance: few; j_gene: TRBJ2-5; CDR3aa: CASSHWGTGQETQYF; CDR3nt: TGCGCCAGCAGCCACTGGGGGACAGGGCAAGAGACCCAGTACTTC
v_gene: TRBV11-3; d_gene: TRBD2; abundance: -; j_gene: TRBJ2-3; CDR3aa: CASSLVRLAQDTQYF; CDR3nt: TGTGCCAGCAGCTTAGTAAGACTAGCGCAAGATACGCAGTATTTT
v_gene: TRBV27; d_gene: -; abundance: -; j_gene: TRBJ1-2; CDR3aa: CASSPPGRGYTF; CDR3nt: TGTGCCAGCAGTCCACCAGGGAGGGGCTACACCTTC
v_gene: TRBV5-8; d_gene: -; abundance: -; j_gene: TRBJ2-3; CDR3aa: CASSSRTDTQYF; CDR3nt: TGTGCCAGCAGCTCTCGCACAGATACGCAGTATTTT
v_gene: TRBV5-8; d_gene: -; abundance: -; j_gene: TRBJ1-1; CDR3aa: CASSLGKIGAEAFF; CDR3nt: TGTGCCAGCAGCTTGGGAAAAATCGGGGCTGAAGCTTTCTTT
v_gene: TRBV4-2; d_gene: TRBD1; abundance: -; j_gene: TRBJ2-5; CDR3aa: CASRAGGQETQYF; CDR3nt: TGTGCCAGCCGGGCAGGGGGCCAAGAGACCCAGTACTTC
v_gene: TRBV6-1; d_gene: -; abundance: -; j_gene: TRBJ2-7; CDR3aa: CASSDAGGFSYEQYF; CDR3nt: TGTGCCAGCAGTGACGCCGGCGGGTTTTCCTACGAGCAGTACTTC
v_gene: TRBV6-1; d_gene: TRBD1; abundance: -; j_gene: TRBJ1-4; CDR3aa: CASREQGATNEKLFF; CDR3nt: TGTGCCAGCAGAGAACAGGGGGCAACTAATGAAAAACTGTTTTTT
v_gene: TRBV6-5; d_gene: -; abundance: once; j_gene: TRBJ2-1; CDR3aa: CASSYRYEQFF; CDR3nt: TGTGCCAGCAGTTACCGGTATGAGCAGTTCTTC
v_gene: TRBV6-6; d_gene: -; abundance: -; j_gene: TRBJ2-1; CDR3aa: CASSSHLAYNEQFF; CDR3nt: TGTGCCAGCAGTTCCCACCTAGCTTACAATGAGCAGTTCTTC
v_gene: TRBV5-1; d_gene: -; abundance: -; j_gene: TRBJ1-2; CDR3aa: CASSLGVGDYGYTF; CDR3nt: TGCGCCAGCAGCTTGGGTGTGGGAGACTATGGCTACACCTTC
v_gene: TRBV9; d_gene: TRBD1; abundance: -; j_gene: TRBJ2-4; CDR3aa: CASSAPGTGGDIQYF; CDR3nt: TGTGCCAGCAGCGCACCCGGGACAGGGGGGGACATTCAGTACTTC
v_gene: TRBV7-3; d_gene: TRBD2; abundance: -; j_gene: TRBJ2-1; CDR3aa: CASSLGLAAYNEQFF; CDR3nt: TGTGCCAGCAGCTTAGGTCTAGCGGCCTACAATGAGCAGTTCTTC
v_gene: TRBV13; d_gene: TRBD1; abundance: -; j_gene: TRBJ2-5; CDR3aa: CASSFGTGASETQYF; CDR3nt: TGTGCCAGCAGCTTTGGAACAGGGGCTTCGGAGACCCAGTACTTC
v_gene: TRBV7-9; d_gene: -; abundance: -; j_gene: TRBJ1-1; CDR3aa: CASSSNNQGTEAFF; CDR3nt: TGTGCCAGCAGCTCCAATAACCAGGGAACTGAAGCTTTCTTT